This T cell receptor (beta chain) comes out of a study of OX40 agonist ivuxolimab in advanced cancers. About the research overall: Of mixed ages from about 20 to 85 and averaging about 65 years, the group was 65% to 85% male. There were three patients with partial responses, one having hepatocellular carcinoma and two cutaneous melanoma. General study points: Certain nonresponders likewise exhibited a low normalized T-cell clonal expansion.

The CDR3 sequence is 16 residues long. The V gene's germline CDR1 is SEHNR and CDR2 FQNEAQ (reference sequence). V trimming: 5 bases; J trimming: 2 bases; junction bases outside the gene matches: 4. Measured with immunoSEQ multiplex PCR; TCRdb has only the in-frame clones, and not every one. Found here are fewer than 85,000 clones, about nine tenths of them singletons; the top ten hold approximately 2.3%. Systemic immunosuppression or autoimmune disease history was grounds to exclude patients. Only a few counts were recorded for this clone. The antigen remains unidentified. This receptor was identified in an adult with an advanced solid tumor such as melanoma, head and neck, liver or kidney cancer. The chain couples TRBV7-9 to TRBJ2-2, with 11 bases that match TRBD1. Sequencing was performed on CD4+ or CD8+ T cells sorted from blood, taken in a trial of the OX40 agonist ivuxolimab. DNA for the CDR3: TGTGCCAGCAGCACCGGGACAGGGGGTAACACCGGGGAGCTGTTTTTT. This sequence encodes CASSTGTGGNTGELFF.